The sequence of this T cell receptor (beta chain) was determined in a study of vaccination and CD4 T cells after COVID-19. Between the trimmed V and J ends, which lost 1 base and 4 bases, there was a span of 8 bases. Germline V gives CDR1 DFQATT, CDR2 SNEGSKA (reference sequence). This CDR3 spans 13 amino acids. This clonotype was detected a few times. Its antigen is not known. The Oncomine TCR Beta short-read assay sequenced DNA from cultured CD4+ T cells. TCRdb recomputed calls from the PCR reads with MiXCR, one row per CDR3 protein. Among 15,000 to 25,000 distinct CDR3 sequences listed, approximately 40% were seen once. Treatment described: roughly 10-day PBMC culture with coronavirus spike peptide pools or control peptides (ViraFEST assay).

This receptor was obtained from a human donor with COVID-19. This sequence joins TRBV20-1 and TRBJ1-5; D gene unclear. Sequences were obtained from cultured CD4+ T cells from blood. The CDR3 is CSARVSGNQPQHF. The CDR3 DNA reads as TGCAGTGCTAGAGTTTCGGGGAATCAGCCCCAGCATTTT.